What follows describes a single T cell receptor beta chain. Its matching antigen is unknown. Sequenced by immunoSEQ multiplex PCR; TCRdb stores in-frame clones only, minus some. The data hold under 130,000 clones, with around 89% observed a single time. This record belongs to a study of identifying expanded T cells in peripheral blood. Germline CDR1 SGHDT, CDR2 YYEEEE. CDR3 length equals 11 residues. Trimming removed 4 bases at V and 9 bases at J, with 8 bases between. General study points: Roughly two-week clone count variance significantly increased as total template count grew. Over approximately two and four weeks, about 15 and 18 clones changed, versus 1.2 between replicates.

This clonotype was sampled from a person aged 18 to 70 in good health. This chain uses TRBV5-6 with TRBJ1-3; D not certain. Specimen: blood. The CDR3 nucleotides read TGTGCCAGCAGCAATAGGCCCACCATATATTTT. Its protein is CASSNRPTIYF.